These T cell receptor beta chains were read from a single sample in a study of cytomegalovirus exposure and HLA in healthy donors. Measured with immunoSEQ multiplex PCR; TCRdb has only the in-frame clones, and not every one. The table has 200,000 or so clones, 78% seen once. Source material: PBMCs. The source of these receptors is a woman under 40 in good health and CMV-seropositive. Both conserved end residues are part of each CDR3. Each record gives: CDR3 DNA, CDR3 protein, D gene, clone size, V gene, J gene. The D gene is left open where the match is weak. Size tells how often a clone was seen (once, few, many) or the class of an expanded clone, and some rows leave it out.

TGTGCTAGCAGCTTAGTGGGACTAGCGGGAGCAGAGACCCAGTACTTC	CASSLVGLAGAETQYF	TRBD2	few	TRBV7-7	TRBJ2-5
TGTGCCAGCAGTTACCGGGGTTGGAATGAGCAGTTCTTC	CASSYRGWNEQFF	-	-	TRBV6-5	TRBJ2-1
TGTGCCAGCAGCTTAGCGCAGGGTCAGGGGGCGAACTATGGCTACACCTTC	CASSLAQGQGANYGYTF	TRBD1	-	TRBV7-9	TRBJ1-2
TGCGCCAGCAGCCAAGTTTTAGGAGTGAACACTGAAGCTTTCTTT	CASSQVLGVNTEAFF	-	-	TRBV4-3	TRBJ1-1
TGTGCCAGCAGTTTCGGCCCGGCTAGTCATAATCAGCCCCAGCATTTT	CASSFGPASHNQPQHF	-	-	TRBV6-5	TRBJ1-5
TGTGCCAGCAGCTTGAGCGGGACAGGCTACAATGAGCAGTTCTTC	CASSLSGTGYNEQFF	-	-	TRBV5-4	TRBJ2-1
TGTGCCAGCAGCAGACAGACGGTCTTGAGGACTGAAGCTTTCTTT	CASSRQTVLRTEAFF	-	-	TRBV6-5	TRBJ1-1
TGTGCCAGCGCCCGCCGGTCGCAACACACCGGGGAGCTGTTTTTT	CASARRSQHTGELFF	-	-	TRBV27	TRBJ2-2
TGCGCCAGCAGCCAAGGCGTCGATGAGCAGTTCTTC	CASSQGVDEQFF	-	-	TRBV4-1	TRBJ2-1
TGTGCCAGCAGCTTATTGTCTCGGGACAGGTCCTACGAGCAGTACTTC	CASSLLSRDRSYEQYF	TRBD1	-	TRBV7-2	TRBJ2-7
TGTGCCAGCAGTTCTGTGACAGAGTTCTACGAGCAGTACTTC	CASSSVTEFYEQYF	-	-	TRBV28	TRBJ2-7
TGTGCCAGCAGCGGTTATGAGCAGTTCTTC	CASSGYEQFF	-	few	TRBV28	TRBJ2-1
TGTGCCAGCAGCCGGGTGGGCGGGGACTCCTACGAGCAGTACTTC	CASSRVGGDSYEQYF	-	-	TRBV7-8	TRBJ2-7
TGTGCCAGCAGCTTTATGTCGGGACTAGCTTCTCGCGAGCAGTACTTC	CASSFMSGLASREQYF	TRBD2	-	TRBV7-2	TRBJ2-7
TGTGCCACCGGACTAGCGGGCCTCCCGAGGGGCTACAATGAGCAGTTCTTC	CATGLAGLPRGYNEQFF	TRBD2	once	TRBV28	TRBJ2-1
TGCGCCAGCAGCCACCGGACTAGCGGGAACTACGAGCAGTACTTC	CASSHRTSGNYEQYF	TRBD2	-	TRBV4-1	TRBJ2-7
TGTGCCAGCAGTTTAGGACAGAATGAAGCTTTCTTT	CASSLGQNEAFF	-	-	TRBV28	TRBJ1-1
TGTGCCAGCAGCCGCGCACCGGGACTCGAAAACATTCAGTACTTC	CASSRAPGLENIQYF	-	-	TRBV5-4	TRBJ2-4
TGTGCCAGCAGCTCCCGTGGACAGGCTAGCTCTGGAAACACCATATATTTT	CASSSRGQASSGNTIYF	TRBD1	-	TRBV9	TRBJ1-3
TGTGCCAGCAGATCTCCGACAGGGGGCCACACTGAAGCTTTCTTT	CASRSPTGGHTEAFF	TRBD1	-	TRBV28	TRBJ1-1